This record looks at one T cell receptor (beta chain) sequence and its context. V gave up 5 bases and J gave up 9 bases, with 10 bases separating them. CDR3 length: 12 amino acids. The germline gives CDR1 SGHAT, CDR2 FQNNGV. This entry is derived from a study of human T cells and chemical hapten exposure. Time point of the sample: pre-sensitization, week 0. Stated treatment: therapeutic diphenylcyclopropenone sensitization with weekly scalp DPC. Drawing of blood took place ahead of applying each patch test. Before extraction, the whole blood was not fractionated, and total RNA was taken from it. In the original analysis: Counts of TCRs in each sample centred on a median of around 99,000 and extended from around 25,000 to 690,000. TCRdb fed the RACE reads into MiXCR, producing one record per CDR3 protein. What appears here as the V and J calls and clone size reflects TCRdb's work, not the paper's. The table has 65,000 to 90,000 distinct CDR3 sequences, approximately 14% seen once; the top ten hold around 4.2%.

The TCR comes from a woman in her forties or fifties with alopecia areata. Some clones in this sample may be carry-over from other donors' samples. The sequences come from whole blood, collected in connection with sensitization to the hapten diphenylcyclopropenone (DPC). The chain joins TRBV11-2 to TRBJ2-2, with D maybe TRBD2 (6 bases). The CDR3 bases are TGTGCCAGCAGCACGACTAGAAGGGAGCTGTTTTTT. Residues: CASSTTRRELFF. Full variable domain (missing parts from reference TRBV11-2 and TRBJ2-2): EAGVAQSPRYKIIEKRQSVAFWCNPISGHATLYWYQQILGQGPKLLIQFQNNGVVDDSQLPKDRFSAERLKGVDSTLKIQPAKLEDSAVYLCASSTTRRELFFGEGSRLTVL.